This TCR beta chain is from a study of blood T cells in healthy people across ages. Broader study findings: Unsorted PBMCs prevented conclusive naive versus antigen-experienced comparison.

A remark on this clonotype: Its cognate antigen is unknown. This clone may be a read error of a much larger clone one base away.

It was with a sample-barcoded 5' primer and a J-beta primer mix that a second PCR of about 6 to 12 cycles was run. A single record per CDR3 protein comes from TCRdb applying MiXCR to the 5' RACE reads. This table has some 640,000 distinct CDR3 sequences, more than 40% appearing once. Per germline, CDR1 SGHTA and CDR2 FQGNSA. V was pared by 5 bases and J by 15 bases, with 26 bases between. This CDR3 contains 15 residues. The TCR was taken from a woman aged 55-69 years in good health. The rearrangement joins TRBV7-2 to TRBJ2-1, with D perhaps matching TRBD1 or TRBD2 (7 bases each). Sequencing was done on a sample of blood. The CDR3 DNA sequence: TGTGCCAGCAGCATCAGGGGTTCAGGGGGGGGGTTTACGTTCTTC. Protein: CASSIRGSGGGFTFF.